This T cell receptor beta chain emerged from a study of cytomegalovirus exposure and HLA in healthy donors. Study-level points and caveats: Productive status was seen about 87% or about 30% of the time for most TCR beta V segments in an earlier analysis. Later analysis associated a missense DCLRE1C variant with TCR beta V- and J-gene trimming.

As regards this clone: The target antigen is unknown.

Germline-derived CDR1 and CDR2 are SNHLY and FYNNEI. CDR3 length: 14 amino acids. V lost 8 bases, J lost 4 bases, and 14 bases lay in between. With 60 Vbeta and 13 Jbeta primers, the PCR was carried out. Data came from immunoSEQ multiplex PCR; TCRdb stores just in-frame clones and leaves some out. The sample holds 200,000 or so clones, around 82% seen once. The V call is TRBV2, the J call TRBJ1-4, with D maybe TRBD1 (6 bases). The receptor's source is a woman in her thirties in good health and CMV-seronegative. The sample was PBMCs. As DNA, the CDR3 is TGTGCCAGCGGGTTACAGGGAATTAATGAAAAACTGTTTTTT. Translation: CASGLQGINEKLFF.